This T cell receptor (beta chain) was retrieved from a study of Graves' ophthalmopathy and Graves' hyperthyroidism. Across the whole study: Pretreatment peripheral blood was obtained at initial diagnosis.

Germline V lookup: CDR1 DFQATT, CDR2 SNEGSKA (reference sequence). The CDR3 contains 15 residues. Trimming shortened V by 3 bases and J by 1 base, and 16 bases separated the two germline ends. Using RNA transcripts, the TCR beta CDR3 regions were amplified. After a first-round RT-PCR with HTBI primers, a second-round multiplex PCR was run. TCRdb fed the multiplex PCR reads into MiXCR, producing one record per CDR3 protein. The data hold 200,000 to 250,000 distinct CDR3 sequences, with roughly a fifth observed a single time. This clonotype was picked up many times. The study enrolled ophthalmopathy donors with moderate-to-severe activity, CAS ≥3, NOSPECS ≥4 and duration under 3 months. Clinical symptoms, serum thyroxine, TRAb, thyroid ultrasound and orbital computed tomography formed the basis of diagnosis.

Sequenced material: peripheral blood. The chain uses TRBV20-1 and TRBJ2-7; D is unresolved. The origin of this receptor is a woman in her forties or fifties with Graves' ophthalmopathy. The CDR3 loop reads CSARDPLKQSYEQYF. The DNA of the CDR3 is TGCAGTGCTAGGGACCCCCTAAAACAGTCCTACGAGCAGTACTTC.